These T cell receptor beta chains were read from a single sample in a study of cytomegalovirus exposure and HLA in healthy donors. Sequencing was performed with immunoSEQ multiplex PCR; in TCRdb, only in-frame clones are kept and a portion is missing. Of approximately 110,000 clones detected, around three quarters appear once; the ten largest clones hold roughly 2.6%. Material for sequencing was PBMCs. Every receptor here comes from a man over 45 in good health and CMV-seropositive. Both conserved end residues are part of each CDR3. The order of the fields is J gene, D gene, clone size, V gene, CDR3 protein, CDR3 DNA. The D gene is left open where the match is weak. Size is omitted from some rows. Given values are once, few, many or a class for expanded clones.

>TRBJ2-5|TRBD2|NA|TRBV7-9
CASSLGLAGVETQYF
TGTGCCAGCAGTTTGGGACTAGCGGGTGTCGAGACCCAGTACTTC
>TRBJ1-2|NA|NA|TRBV2
CASSESVRYTF
TGTGCCAGCAGTGAGTCGGTTCGCTACACCTTC
>TRBJ2-7|NA|NA|TRBV5-1
CASSLEGDEQYF
TGCGCCAGCAGCTTGGAGGGGGACGAGCAGTACTTC
>TRBJ1-1|TRBD1|NA|TRBV5-4
CASSLDRGQEITEAFF
TGTGCCAGCAGCTTGGATAGGGGGCAAGAAATCACTGAAGCTTTCTTT
>TRBJ1-1|NA|NA|TRBV5-1
CASSLTGGGTEAFF
TGCGCCAGCAGCTTGACGGGTGGAGGAACTGAAGCTTTCTTT
>TRBJ1-2|TRBD1|NA|TRBV5-1
CASSLDGTGVYGYTF
TGCGCCAGCAGCTTGGATGGGACAGGCGTCTATGGCTACACCTTC
>TRBJ2-3|NA|NA|TRBV6-5
CASSYFSQADTQYF
TGTGCCAGCAGTTACTTTTCCCAGGCGGATACGCAGTATTTT
>TRBJ2-2|TRBD2|NA|TRBV25-1
CASSALQREGRTGELFF
TGTGCCAGCAGCGCCCTTCAGCGGGAGGGAAGGACCGGGGAGCTGTTTTTT
>TRBJ1-1|TRBD1|NA|TRBV5-1
CASSSLQGSATEAFF
TGCGCCAGCAGCTCGTTACAGGGGTCGGCCACTGAAGCTTTCTTT
>TRBJ2-7|NA|NA|TRBV5-4
CASSLDRVKAYEQYF
TGTGCCAGCAGCTTGGACAGGGTAAAGGCCTACGAGCAGTACTTC
>TRBJ2-7|NA|NA|TRBV27
CASSYYGEQYF
TGTGCCAGCAGTTATTACGGGGAGCAGTACTTC
>TRBJ1-5|TRBD1|NA|TRBV19
CASSIGQGEQPQHF
TGTGCCAGTAGTATAGGCCAGGGGGAGCAGCCCCAGCATTTT
>TRBJ2-4|NA|NA|TRBV4-1
CASSQVDYRLAKNIQYF
TGCGCCAGCAGCCAAGTCGACTACCGATTAGCCAAAAACATTCAGTACTTC
>TRBJ1-1|NA|NA|TRBV6-6
CASSYTTTGGTEAFF
TGTGCCAGCAGTTACACGACAACGGGGGGCACTGAAGCTTTCTTT
>TRBJ2-5|NA|NA|TRBV11-2
CASSLLERKQETQYF
TGTGCCAGCAGCTTACTGGAGAGGAAACAAGAGACCCAGTACTTC
>TRBJ2-7|NA|NA|TRBV5-1
CASSLAGNYEQYF
TGCGCCAGCAGCTTGGCCGGGAACTACGAGCAGTACTTC
>TRBJ2-5|TRBD1|NA|TRBV5-1
CASSSTGGAETQYF
TGCGCCAGCAGCTCCACAGGGGGCGCGGAGACCCAGTACTTC
>TRBJ1-1|TRBD1|NA|TRBV29-1
CSDWDRVGTEAFF
TGCAGCGACTGGGACAGGGTGGGAACTGAAGCTTTCTTT
>TRBJ2-3|TRBD2|once|TRBV4-1
CASSQVSSASGHRTDTQYF
TGCGCCAGCAGCCAAGTATCTTCGGCTAGCGGGCACCGCACAGATACGCAGTATTTT
>TRBJ2-6|NA|NA|TRBV19
CASSPTGYGANVLTF
TGTGCCAGTAGCCCCACAGGGTATGGGGCCAACGTCCTGACTTTC
>TRBJ2-3|TRBD2|NA|TRBV7-2
CASSVGLAGGDTQYF
TGTGCCAGCAGCGTAGGACTAGCGGGTGGAGATACGCAGTATTTT
>TRBJ2-7|NA|NA|TRBV19
CASSIGAGSSYEQYF
TGTGCCAGTAGTATAGGGGCCGGCAGCTCCTACGAGCAGTACTTC
>TRBJ2-7|NA|NA|TRBV6-1
CATKTGPSYEQYF
TGTGCCACCAAGACAGGCCCCTCCTACGAGCAGTACTTC
>TRBJ1-1|NA|NA|TRBV11-2
CASSLRRDTEAFF
TGTGCCAGCAGCTTAAGGAGAGACACTGAAGCTTTCTTT
>TRBJ1-2|NA|NA|TRBV5-6
CASSPGVNYGYTF
TGTGCCAGCAGCCCCGGGGTTAACTATGGCTACACCTTC
>TRBJ2-3|NA|NA|TRBV9
CASSVARGEADTQYF
TGTGCCAGCAGCGTAGCTAGGGGTGAGGCAGATACGCAGTATTTT
>TRBJ1-1|TRBD1|NA|TRBV5-4
CASSHNRGTRMNTEAFF
TGTGCCAGCAGCCACAACAGGGGGACGAGAATGAACACTGAAGCTTTCTTT
>TRBJ2-7|NA|NA|TRBV5-4
CASSLGAPRDTYEQYF
TGTGCCAGCAGCCTTGGGGCCCCCAGGGATACCTACGAGCAGTACTTC
>TRBJ1-2|NA|once|TRBV7-9
CSSSQEWGEAYGYTF
TGTTCCAGCAGCCAAGAGTGGGGGGAGGCCTATGGCTACACCTTC
>TRBJ2-3|TRBD2|NA|TRBV2
CATEREAGDTQYF
TGTGCCACCGAGCGGGAGGCCGGAGATACGCAGTATTTT
>TRBJ1-5|NA|NA|TRBV27
CASSPSRGSNQPQHF
TGTGCCAGCAGCCCTAGCCGGGGTAGCAATCAGCCCCAGCATTTT
>TRBJ1-1|NA|NA|TRBV9
CASSPRISNNENTEAFF
TGTGCCAGCAGCCCCCGAATTTCCAACAATGAGAACACTGAAGCTTTCTTT
>TRBJ2-2|NA|NA|TRBV9
CASSRANGELFF
TGTGCCAGCAGCCGAGCGAACGGGGAGCTGTTTTTT
>TRBJ2-5|TRBD2|NA|TRBV2
CASEIWAGDQQETQYF
TGTGCCAGCGAAATTTGGGCGGGGGACCAGCAAGAGACCCAGTACTTC
>TRBJ1-5|TRBD1|few|TRBV19
CASSRDRGVQPQHF
TGTGCCAGTAGCCGGGACAGGGGTGTTCAGCCCCAGCATTTT
>TRBJ2-3|NA|NA|TRBV11-2
CASSLVRRSGQKDTQYF
TGTGCCAGCAGCTTAGTCCGGCGAAGCGGTCAGAAGGATACGCAGTATTTT
>TRBJ1-2|NA|NA|TRBV11-2
CASSRHPSVPNYGYTF
TGTGCCAGCAGCCGACACCCCTCTGTCCCAAACTATGGCTACACCTTC
>TRBJ2-7|TRBD2|few|TRBV5-4
CASSASGNSYEQYF
TGTGCCAGCAGCGCTAGCGGGAACTCCTACGAGCAGTACTTC
>TRBJ1-1|NA|few|TRBV10-3
CAIRETSPSTEAFF
TGTGCCATCAGGGAGACGTCACCCAGCACTGAAGCTTTCTTT
>TRBJ2-7|TRBD2|few|TRBV5-1
CASSPDGTTYYEQYF
TGCGCCAGCAGCCCGGACGGGACTACCTACTACGAGCAGTACTTC